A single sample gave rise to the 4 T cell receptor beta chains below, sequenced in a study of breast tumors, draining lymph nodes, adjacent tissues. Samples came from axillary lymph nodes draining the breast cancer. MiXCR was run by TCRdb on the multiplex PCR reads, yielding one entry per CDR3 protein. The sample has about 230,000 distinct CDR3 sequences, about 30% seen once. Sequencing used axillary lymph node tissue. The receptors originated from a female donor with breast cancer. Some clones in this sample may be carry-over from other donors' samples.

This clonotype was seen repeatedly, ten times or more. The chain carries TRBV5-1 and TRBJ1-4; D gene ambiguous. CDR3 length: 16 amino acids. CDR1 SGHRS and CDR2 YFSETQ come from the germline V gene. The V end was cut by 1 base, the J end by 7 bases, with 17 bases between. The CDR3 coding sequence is TGCGCCAGCAGCTTGCAAGGGCGACCGGTTCGTGAAAAACTGTTTTTT. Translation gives CASSLQGRPVREKLFF.

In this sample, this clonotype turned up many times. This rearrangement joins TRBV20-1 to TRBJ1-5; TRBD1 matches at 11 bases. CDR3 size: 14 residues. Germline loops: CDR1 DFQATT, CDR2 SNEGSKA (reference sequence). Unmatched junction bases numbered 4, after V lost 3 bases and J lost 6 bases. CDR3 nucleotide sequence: TGCAGTGCTAGTATCGGGACAGGGGGTCAGCCCCAGCATTTT. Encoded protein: CSASIGTGGQPQHF.

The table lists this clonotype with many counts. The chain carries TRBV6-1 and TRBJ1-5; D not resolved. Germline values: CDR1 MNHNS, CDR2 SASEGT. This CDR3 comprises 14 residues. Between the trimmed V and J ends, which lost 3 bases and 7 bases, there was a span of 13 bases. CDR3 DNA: TGTGCCAGCAGTGAGGCGGCAGTTAACCAGCCCCAGCATTTT. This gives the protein CASSEAAVNQPQHF.

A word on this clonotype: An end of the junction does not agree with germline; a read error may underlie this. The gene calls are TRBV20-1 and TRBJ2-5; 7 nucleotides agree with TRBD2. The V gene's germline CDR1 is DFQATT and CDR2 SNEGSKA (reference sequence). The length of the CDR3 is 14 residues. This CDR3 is CSARDGTNQATQYF. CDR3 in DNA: TGCAGTGCTAGGGATGGGACTAACCAAGCGACCCAGTACTTC.